The 5 T cell receptor beta chains in this list originate from one sample, sequenced in a study of patients and donors after allogeneic stem cell transplantation. TCRdb redid the calling of the RT-PCR reads with MiXCR, one entry per CDR3 protein. The sample has about a million distinct CDR3 sequences, around 17% seen once. Material: blood, either unsorted or a sorted T cell fraction (not recorded which). Receptor source: a human donor who was either an allogeneic HSCT recipient or a stem cell or donor lymphocyte infusion donor (not recorded which). It is not recorded whose cells these are; they may come from a transplant donor.

V is TRBV3-1 and J is TRBJ2-7, with TRBD1 matching 9 bases. The ends lost 4 bases at V and 3 bases at J; junction bases unmatched: 7. The CDR3 totals 15 residues. Germline V lookup: CDR1 LGHDT, CDR2 YNNKEL (reference sequence). This CDR3 is CASSPFDRGYYEQYF. Here the CDR3 DNA reads TGTGCCAGCAGCCCCTTTGACAGGGGGTACTACGAGCAGTACTTC.

The chain couples TRBV20-1 to TRBJ2-1; D perhaps matches TRBD2 (5 bases). V lost 0 bases to trimming and J lost 10 bases, with 7 bases between them. CDR3 size: 11 residues. Germline assignment: CDR1 DFQATT and CDR2 SNEGSKA (reference sequence). CDR3 sequence reads: CSARDKREQFF. CDR3 in DNA: TGCAGTGCTAGAGATAAGCGGGAGCAGTTCTTC.

There are many counts of this clonotype. This chain uses TRBV24-1 with TRBJ2-7, with D unresolved. This CDR3 contains 14 residues. Germline V CDR1 and CDR2: KGHDR, SFDVKD. Between the trimmed V and J ends, which lost 4 bases and 3 bases, there was a span of 12 bases. CDR3 in amino acids: CATSDTGSRYEQYF. CDR3 DNA: TGTGCCACCAGTGACACGGGTTCCCGCTACGAGCAGTACTTC.

The chain combines TRBV6-1 with TRBJ2-3, with D possibly TRBD2 on 7 matching bases. The CDR3 has 14 amino acids. V was cut by 8 bases and J by 2 bases, with 14 bases left in between. Per germline, CDR1 MNHNS and CDR2 SASEGT. This CDR3 is CASSRGGVTDTQYF. The DNA for the CDR3 is TGTGCCAGCTCTAGGGGGGGGGTCACAGATACGCAGTATTTT.

This clonotype was seen more than once but under ten times. The chain employs TRBV9 and TRBJ1-2, with D maybe TRBD1 (5 bases). The CDR3 is made up of 14 amino acids. Trimming left V 3 bases short and J 6 bases short, with 15 bases between. The germline V gene encodes CDR1 SGDLS and CDR2 YYNGEE. CDR3 DNA sequence: TGTGCCAGCAGCGCCACCCCAGGGAAAGATGGCTACACCTTC. Amino acid sequence: CASSATPGKDGYTF.